The rows below give T cell receptor beta chains drawn from one sample of a study of blood T cell repertoires in COVID-19. TCRdb's copy holds only in-frame clones and misses some; the assay was immunoSEQ multiplex PCR. Of roughly 250,000 clones detected, around 87% appear once; the ten largest clones hold about 2.1%. The specimen was peripheral blood. The receptors come from a woman in her forties or fifties with acute or convalescent COVID-19. The CDR3 runs from the conserved cysteine through the conserved F or W. D genes are given only for firm matches. Rows may omit the clone size; those that give it use once, few, many or a size class.

abundance,d_gene,v_gene,j_gene,CDR3nt,CDR3aa
.,TRBD1,TRBV5-6,TRBJ1-5,TGTGCCAGCAGCAGACAGGGAAACAATCAGCCCCAGCATTTT,CASSRQGNNQPQHF
.,TRBD2,TRBV7-2,TRBJ2-1,TGTGCCAGCAGCTTGGGACTAGTATTCGATGAGCAGTTCTTC,CASSLGLVFDEQFF
.,.,TRBV5-1,TRBJ1-2,TGCGCCAGCAGCTTCTCGACAGCTAACTATGGCTACACCTTC,CASSFSTANYGYTF
few,TRBD2,TRBV28,TRBJ2-1,TGTGCCAGCAGTTCCTGGGGTAGCGGGAGTTTAGGAAACTCCTACAATGAGCAGTTCTTC,CASSSWGSGSLGNSYNEQFF
.,TRBD1,TRBV7-9,TRBJ2-7,TGTGCCAGCAGCTTACTGGGACAGGGTGTCTCGGAGCAGTACTTC,CASSLLGQGVSEQYF
.,.,TRBV4-2,TRBJ1-1,TGTGCCAGCAGCCAAGATGGGCAGGGGAACACTGAAGCTTTCTTT,CASSQDGQGNTEAFF
.,TRBD1,TRBV7-8,TRBJ1-2,TGTGCCAGCAGCTCGTCCCGGGACAGGGTTCGCGACTATGGCTACACCTTC,CASSSSRDRVRDYGYTF
.,TRBD1,TRBV9,TRBJ1-4,TGTGCCAGCAGCGCGACAGGGGGTGCGGAAAAACTGTTTTTT,CASSATGGAEKLFF
once,TRBD2,TRBV9,TRBJ2-7,TGTGCCAGCAGCTCCGAGACTAGCGGGAGCTCATTGTGGCACGAGCAGTACTTC,CASSSETSGSSLWHEQYF
.,.,TRBV19,TRBJ2-7,TGTGCCAGTAGTCCCACACAGATCCGCTACGAGCAGTACTTC,CASSPTQIRYEQYF
.,TRBD1,TRBV3-1/TRBV3-2,TRBJ2-7,TGTGCCAGCAGCCAATCCCGACAGGGCCACGAGCAGTACTTC,CASSQSRQGHEQYF
once,.,TRBV15,TRBJ2-3,TGTGCCACCAGCAGAGATAGAACAGATACGCAGTATTTT,CATSRDRTDTQYF
once,.,TRBV7-2,TRBJ2-3,TGTGCCAGCAGCTTAATTACAGGGCTAGATACGCAGTATTTT,CASSLITGLDTQYF
.,TRBD1,TRBV5-1,TRBJ1-6,TGCGCCAGCAGCCCTACAGGGGGCAATAATTCACCCCTCCACTTT,CASSPTGGNNSPLHF
.,TRBD1,TRBV3-1/TRBV3-2,TRBJ1-3,TGTGCCAGCAGCCAGGGGACAGGGGGAAACACCATATATTTT,CASSQGTGGNTIYF
.,TRBD1,TRBV6-5,TRBJ1-6,TGTGCCAGCGACAGGGAGAGGAATTCACCCCTCCACTTT,CASDRERNSPLHF
.,.,TRBV4-1,TRBJ2-3,TGCGCCAGCAGCCAAGGGAGAATAGCGGCATACACAGATACGCAGTATTTT,CASSQGRIAAYTDTQYF
.,.,TRBV30,TRBJ1-2,TGTGCCTGGAGTGTATACAGGAGCGGCTACACCTTC,CAWSVYRSGYTF
.,.,TRBV21-1,TRBJ2-7,TGTGCCAGCAGCCCCCGGGGGTTCCACGAGCAGTACTTC,CASSPRGFHEQYF
.,TRBD2,TRBV24-1,TRBJ2-3,TGTGCCACCAGTGGGACTAGCGGGAGGAACACAGATACGCAGTATTTT,CATSGTSGRNTDTQYF
.,.,TRBV28,TRBJ1-5,TGTGCCAGCAGCCCCATGACAGGTTATAGCAATCAGCCCCAGCATTTT,CASSPMTGYSNQPQHF
.,.,TRBV2,TRBJ1-1,TGTGCCAGCAGGGTGACAGAGATGAACACTGAAGCTTTCTTT,CASRVTEMNTEAFF
.,.,TRBV25-1,TRBJ1-3,TGTGCCAGCACAGGGCCTGGAAACACCATATATTTT,CASTGPGNTIYF
.,.,TRBV18,TRBJ1-1,TGTGCCAGCTCCGTTGGGGGAGGAGAGCTCACTGAAGCTTTCTTT,CASSVGGGELTEAFF
.,.,TRBV24-1,TRBJ2-1,TGTGCCACCAGTGATTGGCGTTCGGGCTCCTACAATGAGCAGTTCTTC,CATSDWRSGSYNEQFF
few,.,TRBV30,TRBJ1-4,TGTGCCTGGGCACAGGGAGGGAGTAATGAAAAACTGTTTTTT,CAWAQGGSNEKLFF
.,.,TRBV6-5,TRBJ2-3,TGTGCCAGTCAACTCACAGATACGCAGTATTTT,CASQLTDTQYF
.,.,TRBV28,TRBJ2-7,TGTGCCAGCGGTCGACACAGGGGGGGCTACGAGCAGTACTTC,CASGRHRGGYEQYF
.,TRBD1,TRBV11-1,TRBJ1-1,TGTGCCAGCAGCTTGAGAACAGGGGAGGCTGAAGCTTTCTTT,CASSLRTGEAEAFF
.,TRBD2,TRBV27,TRBJ2-7,TGTGCCAGCAGTTTAATGGGGGGGTCAAACGAGCAGTACTTC,CASSLMGGSNEQYF
.,.,TRBV2,TRBJ1-5,TGTGCCAGCAGTGATTGGGTCCTAGGTCTTAGTGGCAATCAGCCCCAGCATTTT,CASSDWVLGLSGNQPQHF
once,.,TRBV30,TRBJ2-1,TGTGCCTGGACAGCTAGAGCCTACAATGAGCAGTTCTTC,CAWTARAYNEQFF
.,.,TRBV7-2,TRBJ1-4,TGTGCCAGCACTGACGGCAGCCTAGACGCAACTAATGAAAAACTGTTTTTT,CASTDGSLDATNEKLFF
.,TRBD1,TRBV6-5,TRBJ1-1,TGTGCCAGCGGGACAGGGCTTAACACTGAAGCTTTCTTT,CASGTGLNTEAFF
once,TRBD1,TRBV6-5,TRBJ1-2,TGTGCCAGCAGCCCACCCGGGACAGTCTATGGCTACACCTTC,CASSPPGTVYGYTF
.,.,TRBV2,TRBJ2-1,TGTGCCAGCGTGGGGGGGCTAAAGCAGTTCTTC,CASVGGLKQFF
.,TRBD1,TRBV18,TRBJ1-5,TGTGCCAGCTCACCATCTCGGGGACAGGGAATACAGCCCCAGCATTTT,CASSPSRGQGIQPQHF
.,TRBD1,TRBV2,TRBJ1-5,TGTGCCAGCAGAAATAGGGACAGGGGACGGCCCCAGCATTTT,CASRNRDRGRPQHF
.,TRBD1,TRBV28,TRBJ1-1,TGTGCCAGCAGGAGACAGGGGGCCACTGAAGCTTTCTTT,CASRRQGATEAFF
.,.,TRBV6-4,TRBJ2-1,TGTGCCAGCAGTGCAACTGTGGCCTACAATGAGCAGTTCTTC,CASSATVAYNEQFF
.,.,TRBV2,TRBJ1-4,TGTGCCAGCAGTCGAATGGGTACGGAGAGGGAAAAACTGTTTTTT,CASSRMGTEREKLFF
.,.,TRBV5-1,TRBJ2-1,TGCGCCAGCAGCTTGCCCGATAGTGAGCAGTTCTTC,CASSLPDSEQFF
.,TRBD1,TRBV18,TRBJ2-4,TGTGCCAGCTCACCGACGGACAGGGTTCGAGACATTCAGTACTTC,CASSPTDRVRDIQYF
.,.,TRBV19,TRBJ1-5,TGTGCCAGTAGTATGGTGACAGGCAATCAGCCCCAGCATTTT,CASSMVTGNQPQHF
.,TRBD2,TRBV28,TRBJ2-7,TGTGCCAGCAGTTTAAAGGCTAGCGGGAGCTACGAGCAGTACTTC,CASSLKASGSYEQYF
.,.,TRBV12-3/TRBV12-4,TRBJ1-2,TGTGCCAGCAGTTTAACTCGTGGCTACACCTTC,CASSLTRGYTF
.,TRBD2,TRBV11-2,TRBJ2-2,TGTGCCAGCAGCTTAAGGCGGGGACTAGTTACCGGGGAGCTGTTTTTT,CASSLRRGLVTGELFF
.,TRBD1,TRBV7-8,TRBJ1-5,TGTGCCAGCAGCCCCCGGGACAGGGGTTCGAGATATAGCAATCAGCCCCAGCATTTT,CASSPRDRGSRYSNQPQHF
.,.,TRBV4-2,TRBJ1-4,TGTGCCAGCAGCCCCCCGACTGCCACTAATGAAAAACTGTTTTTT,CASSPPTATNEKLFF
few,TRBD1,TRBV15,TRBJ1-4,TGTGCCACCAACCAGGGGGATACGGGTGCAACTAATGAAAAACTGTTTTTT,CATNQGDTGATNEKLFF
few,.,TRBV7-2,TRBJ1-3,TGTGCCAGCAGCTCTAGGGACACTGGAAACACCATATATTTT,CASSSRDTGNTIYF
few,TRBD2,TRBV6-2/TRBV6-3,TRBJ2-5,TGTGCCAGCAGTTCTGGTTTCGGACTAGCGGCCAACTTC,CASSSGFGLAANF
.,.,TRBV10-3,TRBJ1-2,TGTGCCATCAGTGATTGGGGTGAGGAGGGGATCGATGGCTACACCTTC,CAISDWGEEGIDGYTF
.,.,TRBV5-1,TRBJ1-2,TGCGCCAGCAGCTTGGCCTTGACCAGGGATATCTATGGCTACACCTTC,CASSLALTRDIYGYTF
.,.,TRBV7-2,TRBJ2-1,TGTGCCAGCACAGGGAACAGTGGGTACAATGAGCAGTTCTTC,CASTGNSGYNEQFF
.,TRBD2,TRBV25-1,TRBJ2-7,TGTGCCAGCAGTTTTTCCCGGACTAGGTCGTCCTACGAGCAGTACTTC,CASSFSRTRSSYEQYF
few,TRBD1,TRBV28,TRBJ1-2,TGTGCCAGCAGACCGCTCGACAGGGGACGGAATGGCTACACCTTC,CASRPLDRGRNGYTF
few,.,TRBV11-2,TRBJ2-3,TGTGCCAGCAGCTCCGGGACTGGAGCAGATACGCAGTATTTT,CASSSGTGADTQYF